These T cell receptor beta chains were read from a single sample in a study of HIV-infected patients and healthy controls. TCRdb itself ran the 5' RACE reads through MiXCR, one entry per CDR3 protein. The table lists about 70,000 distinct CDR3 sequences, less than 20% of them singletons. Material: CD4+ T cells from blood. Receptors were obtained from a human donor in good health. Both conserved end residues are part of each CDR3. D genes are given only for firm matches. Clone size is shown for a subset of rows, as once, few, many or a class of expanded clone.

CDR3 DNA: TGTGCCAGCAGCCCAGGATATCAGCCCCAGCATTTT
CDR3 protein: CASSPGYQPQHF
V gene: TRBV28
J gene: TRBJ1-5
clone size: .
D gene: .

CDR3 DNA: TGTGCCAGCAGCTTAGCAGGAGGGCCCCGGGCCCAGTACTTC
CDR3 protein: CASSLAGGPRAQYF
V gene: TRBV7-8
J gene: TRBJ2-5
clone size: .
D gene: .

CDR3 DNA: TGTGCCAGCAGTTCCCCTCGACAGGGGGCTTATCGAGGCTACACCTTC
CDR3 protein: CASSSPRQGAYRGYTF
V gene: TRBV6-2/TRBV6-3
J gene: TRBJ1-2
clone size: .
D gene: TRBD1

CDR3 DNA: TGTGCCAGTAGTATTCGTCCGAACTCCTACGAGCAGTACTTC
CDR3 protein: CASSIRPNSYEQYF
V gene: TRBV19
J gene: TRBJ2-7
clone size: .
D gene: .

CDR3 DNA: TGTGCCAGCAGCTTAATGGAGGGCTACACCTTC
CDR3 protein: CASSLMEGYTF
V gene: TRBV7-9
J gene: TRBJ1-2
clone size: few
D gene: .

CDR3 DNA: TGTGCCAGCAGCATTGACAGAAACACTGAAGCTTTCTTT
CDR3 protein: CASSIDRNTEAFF
V gene: TRBV5-4
J gene: TRBJ1-1
clone size: .
D gene: .

CDR3 DNA: TGCAGTGCTCACCGGGGCAGCACTGAAGCTTTCTTT
CDR3 protein: CSAHRGSTEAFF
V gene: TRBV20-1
J gene: TRBJ1-1
clone size: .
D gene: .

CDR3 DNA: TGTGCCAGCAGCCAAGGCCGGGAGTGGGGCAATGAGCAGTTCTTC
CDR3 protein: CASSQGREWGNEQFF
V gene: TRBV3-1
J gene: TRBJ2-1
clone size: many
D gene: .

CDR3 DNA: TGTGCCAGCATCCTTTCAGGGGGCCTGAACTATGGCTACACCTTC
CDR3 protein: CASILSGGLNYGYTF
V gene: TRBV28
J gene: TRBJ1-2
clone size: many
D gene: TRBD1

CDR3 DNA: TGTGCCAGCGGACAGTACTCCTACGAGCAGTACTTC
CDR3 protein: CASGQYSYEQYF
V gene: TRBV6-1
J gene: TRBJ2-7
clone size: few
D gene: .

CDR3 DNA: TGTGCCAGCTCACCCGAACCTATTCCCAATTCACCCCTCCACTTT
CDR3 protein: CASSPEPIPNSPLHF
V gene: TRBV18
J gene: TRBJ1-6
clone size: .
D gene: .